This T cell receptor beta chain is drawn from a study of cytomegalovirus exposure and HLA in healthy donors. With 60 Vbeta and 13 Jbeta primers, the PCR was carried out. This table comes from immunoSEQ multiplex PCR, and its TCRdb copy is limited to in-frame clones, with some not included. The sample has fewer than 200,000 clones, 75% to 80% seen once. Germline V CDR1 and CDR2: KGHSH, LQKENI. The J segment lost 8 bases and the V segment lost 3 bases, leaving 4 bases of the junction unmatched. This CDR3 has 14 amino acids. The sequenced material came from PBMCs. The TCR was taken from a woman aged 40 to 55 in good health and CMV-seropositive. The rearrangement links TRBV18 to TRBJ1-1; TRBD1 matches at 12 bases. In DNA, the CDR3 is TGTGCCAGCTCACCGGGACAGGGGGCCCAGGAAGCTTTCTTT. Its translation is CASSPGQGAQEAFF.